A selection of T cell receptor beta chains follows, all from one sample in a study of blood T cell repertoires in COVID-19. TCRdb's copy holds only in-frame clones and misses some; the assay was immunoSEQ multiplex PCR. Here the sample spans under 450,000 clones, 88% being singletons. Specimen: peripheral blood. These TCRs come from a woman aged 50 to 60 with COVID-19, enrolled during active disease. Both conserved end residues are part of each CDR3. D genes are given only for firm matches. Size is stated for part of the rows, as once, few or many counts, or as a class when the clone is expanded.

size | J | length | D | V | DNA | CDR3
. | TRBJ1-2 | 16 | . | TRBV19 | TGTGCCAGTAGTACAGCCTCAAACAGGAGAAACTATGGCTACACCTTC | CASSTASNRRNYGYTF
. | TRBJ1-2 | 16 | . | TRBV4-1 | TGCGCCAGCAGCCAAGTTCGAAATCAGGGCCTCTATGGCTACACCTTC | CASSQVRNQGLYGYTF
. | TRBJ1-5 | 15 | . | TRBV2 | TGTGCCAGCAGCCCTCGGGAGGCTGGCAATCAGCCCCAGCATTTT | CASSPREAGNQPQHF
. | TRBJ2-1 | 12 | TRBD1 | TRBV11-2 | TGTGCCAGCAGCTGGGACAGGAATGAGCAGTTCTTC | CASSWDRNEQFF
few | TRBJ2-7 | 14 | . | TRBV30 | TGTGCCTGGGGAAGGGGGACATGGTCCCTTGAGCAGTACTTC | CAWGRGTWSLEQYF
. | TRBJ1-6 | 15 | . | TRBV7-6 | TGTGCCAGCAGCGGACAGCCCAGGGGTAATTCACCCCTCCACTTT | CASSGQPRGNSPLHF
. | TRBJ1-1 | 13 | . | TRBV5-1 | TGCGCCAGCAGCTTACAAATGAACACTGAAGCTTTCTTT | CASSLQMNTEAFF
. | TRBJ2-2 | 13 | . | TRBV7-3 | TGTGCCAGCAAACAACCGGGGACCGGGGAGCTGTTTTTT | CASKQPGTGELFF
. | TRBJ2-5 | 14 | . | TRBV7-8 | TGTGCCAGCAGCTCACCACAGGGATACGAGACCCAGTACTTC | CASSSPQGYETQYF
few | TRBJ1-1 | 14 | . | TRBV6-8 | TGTGCCAGCAGTTATTGGCAAATTAACACTGAAGCTTTCTTT | CASSYWQINTEAFF
. | TRBJ2-3 | 16 | TRBD1 | TRBV11-2 | TGTGCCAGCAGCTTAGTCGGGACAGGGAACACAGATACGCAGTATTTT | CASSLVGTGNTDTQYF
. | TRBJ2-5 | 14 | . | TRBV7-9 | TGTGCCAGCAGCTTAGTTCAGGGGACAGAGACCCAGTACTTC | CASSLVQGTETQYF
. | TRBJ2-6 | 15 | . | TRBV7-9 | TGTGCCAGCAGCCTCAGGGCCTCTGGGGCCAACGTCCTGACTTTC | CASSLRASGANVLTF
. | TRBJ2-2 | 15 | TRBD1 | TRBV5-1 | TGCGCCAGCAGCTTCGGGGACAGGGGCACCGGGGAGCTGTTTTTT | CASSFGDRGTGELFF
. | TRBJ1-4 | 15 | . | TRBV5-1 | TGCGCCAGCAGCTATGATTTGGGCACTAATGAAAAACTGTTTTTT | CASSYDLGTNEKLFF
once | TRBJ2-2 | 15 | . | TRBV19 | TGTGCCAGTAGTCCAGATCGGGGAGCGCCCGGGGAGCTGTTTTTT | CASSPDRGAPGELFF
few | TRBJ1-2 | 14 | TRBD1 | TRBV18 | TGTGCCAGCTCACGGGACAGGGACTACTATGGCTACACCTTC | CASSRDRDYYGYTF
. | TRBJ2-7 | 12 | . | TRBV7-5 | TGTGCCAACCCAGCGAGCTCCTACGAGCAGTACTTC | CANPASSYEQYF
. | TRBJ2-7 | 12 | . | TRBV7-8 | TGTGCCAGCAGCTTTTGGAGGGTGGAGCAGTACTTC | CASSFWRVEQYF
. | TRBJ2-1 | 13 | . | TRBV12-3/TRBV12-4 | TGTGCCAGCAGTTTTTCCAGGGCTGAAGAGCAGTTCTTC | CASSFSRAEEQFF
. | TRBJ1-2 | 12 | . | TRBV23-1 | TGCGCCAGCAGTACAGGTAACTATGGCTACACCTTC | CASSTGNYGYTF
. | TRBJ1-4 | 15 | . | TRBV6-1 | TGTGCCAGCAGTGAAACAAACAGGGCTAATGAAAAACTGTTTTTT | CASSETNRANEKLFF
. | TRBJ1-2 | 17 | TRBD1 | TRBV19 | TGTGCCAGTAGTATAGTTATCGGGACAGGGGGCGAGGACGGCTACACCTTC | CASSIVIGTGGEDGYTF
. | TRBJ1-4 | 13 | . | TRBV9 | TGTGCCAGCAGCGCCGCAGGTAATGAAAAACTGTTTTTT | CASSAAGNEKLFF
once | TRBJ1-4 | 15 | . | TRBV30 | TGTGCCTGGAGTGTAGACGGAGGGGAGGGCCGAAAACTGTTTTTT | CAWSVDGGEGRKLFF
. | TRBJ2-1 | 16 | . | TRBV11-2 | TGTGCCAGCAGCTTAGAAACAGGCCAGTACCCCAATGAGCAGTTCTTC | CASSLETGQYPNEQFF
. | TRBJ2-1 | 12 | TRBD1 | TRBV13 | TGTGCCAGCAGCCCAGGGGGCAATGAGCAGTTCTTC | CASSPGGNEQFF
. | TRBJ1-5 | 14 | . | TRBV9 | TGTGCCAGCAGCGCAGGGGACACTTATCAGCCCCAGCATTTT | CASSAGDTYQPQHF
. | TRBJ2-1 | 14 | . | TRBV19 | TGTGCCAGTAGTATATGGGGGACTGACGGTGAGCAGTTCTTC | CASSIWGTDGEQFF
. | TRBJ1-2 | 17 | . | TRBV19 | TGTGCCAGTAGTATAGAGGGAGCCCGTGGCGCCAACTATGGCTACACCTTC | CASSIEGARGANYGYTF
once | TRBJ2-7 | 17 | TRBD1 | TRBV5-1 | TGCGCCAGCAGCTTGGAAACAGGGGGCGCGGGACTTGACGAGCAGTACTTC | CASSLETGGAGLDEQYF
. | TRBJ1-1 | 14 | . | TRBV7-9 | TGTGCCAGCAGCTTAGCAGGGGTGGGCACTGAAGCTTTCTTT | CASSLAGVGTEAFF
. | TRBJ2-7 | 15 | TRBD1 | TRBV27 | TGTGCCAGCAGATACGGACAGGGCCACCTCTACGAGCAGTACTTC | CASRYGQGHLYEQYF
. | TRBJ1-1 | 14 | . | TRBV7-9 | TGTGCCAGCAGCTTTGTAAAGGGGATCGCTGAAGCTTTCTTT | CASSFVKGIAEAFF
few | TRBJ1-1 | 18 | . | TRBV3-1/TRBV3-2 | TGTGCCAGCAGCCAAGCATTAGGCAGGGACCTGGAGGGCACTGAAGCTTTCTTT | CASSQALGRDLEGTEAFF
. | TRBJ2-3 | 14 | . | TRBV7-7 | TGTGCCAGCAGCTTAAGTGGGGCCGCAGATACGCAGTATTTT | CASSLSGAADTQYF
. | TRBJ1-1 | 14 | TRBD1 | TRBV9 | TGTGCCAGTACCCCGGGACAGGGGTACACTGAAGCTTTCTTT | CASTPGQGYTEAFF
. | TRBJ2-7 | 16 | TRBD1 | TRBV27 | TGTGCCAGCAGTCCTCTCGAAGGGACAGGGATTAGTGAGCAGTACTTC | CASSPLEGTGISEQYF
. | TRBJ2-3 | 17 | TRBD2 | TRBV5-4 | TGTGCCAGCTGGGGCCCGGCTAGCGGGGGGCCCACAGATACGCAGTATTTT | CASWGPASGGPTDTQYF
. | TRBJ1-2 | 16 | . | TRBV9 | TGTGCCAGCAGCGTAGCCCGGGAGGGCGCGGACTATGGCTACACCTTC | CASSVAREGADYGYTF
. | TRBJ2-4 | 12 | . | TRBV29-1 | TGCAGCGTTGGGGACTGGAAAAACATTCAGTACTTC | CSVGDWKNIQYF
. | TRBJ1-6 | 12 | . | TRBV6-5 | TGTGCCAGCAGTTCGGGGATTTCACCCCTCCACTTT | CASSSGISPLHF
. | TRBJ2-3 | 14 | . | TRBV6-5 | TGTGCCACCCTAGGTGGCCTCAGCACAGATACGCAGTATTTT | CATLGGLSTDTQYF
. | TRBJ1-1 | 14 | . | TRBV5-4 | TGTGCCAGCAGCTCTAACAGGGTGAACACTGAAGCTTTCTTT | CASSSNRVNTEAFF
once | TRBJ1-6 | 18 | . | TRBV4-1 | TGCGCCAGCAGCCAGGCCCGGGGGATTCTTGTCAATAATTCACCCCTCCACTTT | CASSQARGILVNNSPLHF
. | TRBJ2-3 | 15 | . | TRBV5-1 | TGCGCCAGCAGCTTCGATGGCCATTTCACAGATACGCAGTATTTT | CASSFDGHFTDTQYF
. | TRBJ1-1 | 14 | TRBD1 | TRBV12-5 | TGTGCTAGTGGTTTACAGGGGGTGATTACTGAAGCTTTCTTT | CASGLQGVITEAFF
. | TRBJ1-5 | 13 | . | TRBV5-1 | TGCGCCAGCAGCTCCTCAGGGGAGCAGCCCCAGCATTTT | CASSSSGEQPQHF
. | TRBJ2-1 | 11 | TRBD2 | TRBV29-1 | TGCAGCGTGGGACCTAGCGGGGAGCAGTTCTTC | CSVGPSGEQFF
. | TRBJ2-4 | 14 | . | TRBV27 | TGTGCCAGCAGTTTCGGTCCACTAAAAAACATTCAGTACTTC | CASSFGPLKNIQYF
. | TRBJ2-5 | 11 | . | TRBV6-6 | TGTGCCAGCAGTACAGGAGAGACCCAGTACTTC | CASSTGETQYF
. | TRBJ2-5 | 14 | TRBD1 | TRBV7-9 | TGTGCCAGCAGCTTCACAGGGGGCGGAGAGACCCAGTACTTC | CASSFTGGGETQYF
. | TRBJ2-7 | 14 | TRBD2 | TRBV9 | TGTGCCAGCACCGTAGGTAGCGGGGCCTACGAGCAGTACTTC | CASTVGSGAYEQYF
. | TRBJ2-5 | 15 | . | TRBV3-1/TRBV3-2 | TGTGCCAGCAGCCAGCCCGGACAGATACAAGAGACCCAGTACTTC | CASSQPGQIQETQYF
. | TRBJ2-1 | 14 | TRBD2 | TRBV9 | TGTGCCAGCAGCCCCTTAGCGGGTCGCAATGAGCAGTTCTTC | CASSPLAGRNEQFF
. | TRBJ2-7 | 16 | TRBD2 | TRBV15 | TGTGCCACCAGCAGAGATGGGGCTAGCGGCACCTACGAGCAGTACTTC | CATSRDGASGTYEQYF